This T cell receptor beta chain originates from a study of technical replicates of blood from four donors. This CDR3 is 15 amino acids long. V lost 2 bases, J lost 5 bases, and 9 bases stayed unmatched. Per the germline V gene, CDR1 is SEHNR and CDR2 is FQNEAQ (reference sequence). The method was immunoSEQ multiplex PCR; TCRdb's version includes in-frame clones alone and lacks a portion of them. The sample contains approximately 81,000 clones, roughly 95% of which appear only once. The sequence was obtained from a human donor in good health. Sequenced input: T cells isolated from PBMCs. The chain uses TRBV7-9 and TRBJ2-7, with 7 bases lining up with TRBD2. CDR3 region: CASSLSRELGNEQYF. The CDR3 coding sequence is TGTGCCAGCAGCTTATCGCGGGAGCTAGGGAACGAGCAGTACTTC.